The 27 T cell receptor beta chains in this list originate from one sample, sequenced in a study of neurological immune-mediated disorders. TCRdb reanalysed the 5' RACE reads using MiXCR and keeps one entry per CDR3 protein. In the table there are 130,000 or so distinct CDR3 sequences, approximately 3.2% of which are singletons. The sample consisted of PBMCs. These receptors were collected from a woman aged 25-40 years with multiple sclerosis.

The chain recombines TRBV2 with TRBJ2-1; tentatively, D is TRBD1 or TRBD2 (5 bases each). The CDR3 runs to 13 residues. Germline CDR1 is SNHLY and CDR2 is FYNNEI. V was cut by 4 bases and J by 10 bases, with 14 bases left in between. The CDR3 nucleotides are TGTGCCAGCAGTGCCGGCTGGGGGAAGGAGCAGTTCTTC. Translating gives CASSAGWGKEQFF.

This clonotype showed up many times. V usage is TRBV20-1 and J usage is TRBJ2-7; no clear D gene. V lost 2 bases, J lost 1 base, and 12 bases lay in between. This CDR3 region has 14 residues. The V gene's germline CDR1 is DFQATT and CDR2 SNEGSKA (reference sequence). The CDR3 spells CSARTESGSYEQYF. In DNA, the CDR3 is TGCAGTGCTAGAACGGAGAGTGGTTCCTACGAGCAGTACTTC.

This clonotype was observed at least ten times. The rearrangement joins TRBV7-2 to TRBJ1-1; possible D gene TRBD1, 5 bases. CDR3 length: 14 residues. The V end was cut by 1 base, the J end by 7 bases, with 13 bases between. CDR1 and CDR2 (germline): SGHTA, FQGNSA. The chain's CDR3 is CASSLDSGIIEAFF. The CDR3 DNA follows: TGTGCCAGCAGCTTAGATTCAGGGATCATTGAAGCTTTCTTT.

This clonotype appeared many times. The CDR3 spells CSAKRDSGNSPLHF. Written as DNA, the CDR3 is TGCAGTGCTAAACGGGACAGCGGGAATTCACCCCTCCACTTT. The chain recombines TRBV20-1 with TRBJ1-6; 7 bases map to TRBD1. This CDR3 contains 14 residues. J lost 7 bases, V lost 4 bases, and 7 bases had no gene match. Germline CDR1 DFQATT, CDR2 SNEGSKA (reference sequence).

This clonotype showed up many times. The chain uses TRBV4-1 and TRBJ2-3, with 12 bases identical to TRBD2. CDR3 size: 17 residues. The trim removed 0 bases at V and 0 bases at J, leaving 1 base unmatched. Germline CDR1 is MGHRA and CDR2 is YSYEKL. CDR3 sequence reads: CASSQEGLAGSTDTQYF. CDR3 coding DNA: TGCGCCAGCAGCCAAGAGGGACTAGCGGGTAGCACAGATACGCAGTATTTT.

This clonotype was found many times. The V call is TRBV7-2, the J call TRBJ2-3; no definite D call. Trimming left V 2 bases short and J 3 bases short, with 24 bases between. Looked up from germline, CDR1 is SGHTA and CDR2 is FQGNSA. The CDR3 consists of 19 residues. The DNA for the CDR3 is TGTGCCAGCAGCTTAATAGCCCCCGTGGATGGGGTACCAACAGATACGCAGTATTTT. This codes for CASSLIAPVDGVPTDTQYF.

This clonotype has ten or more counts. At one end, the junction sequence differs from germline, possibly due to a read error. The gene calls are TRBV20-1 and TRBJ1-1; unclear D gene. In germline, CDR1 is DFQATT, CDR2 SNEGSKA (reference sequence). The CDR3 length is 13 residues. CDR3 sequence reads: CSARGAMKTEAFF. As DNA, the CDR3 is TGCAGTGCTAGAGGGGCTATGAAAACTGAAGCTTTCTTT.

This clonotype was seen at least ten times. The chain couples TRBV20-1 to TRBJ2-7, with 7 positions matching TRBD1. Per germline, CDR1 DFQATT and CDR2 SNEGSKA (reference sequence). This CDR3 is built from 13 residues. V lost 2 bases, J lost 7 bases, and 8 bases stayed unmatched. Written as DNA, the CDR3 is TGCAGTGCTAGATCTCAGGGGGTCGGTGAGCAGTACTTC. This codes for CSARSQGVGEQYF.

This clonotype was recorded many times. The chain has TRBV19 and TRBJ2-2, with D unresolved. This CDR3 is 13 amino acids long. Germline values: CDR1 LNHDA, CDR2 SQIVND (reference sequence). Trimming cost V 1 base and J 7 bases, with 7 bases left between them. Here the CDR3 reads CASSIGQNGELFF. The CDR3 DNA reads TGTGCCAGTAGTATAGGCCAAAACGGGGAGCTGTTTTTT.

This clonotype was recorded at least ten times. The V gene is TRBV7-2, the J gene TRBJ1-3; a possible D gene is TRBD1 (5 bases). The CDR3 extends over 16 amino acids. The germline CDR1 and CDR2 sequences are SGHTA and FQGNSA. Trimming removed 5 bases at V and 0 bases at J, with 14 bases between. The CDR3 region has the DNA TGTGCCAGCAGCGTCACAGGACTGAACTCTGGAAACACCATATATTTT. Amino acids: CASSVTGLNSGNTIYF. The full variable domain, completed using reference TRBV7-2 and TRBJ1-3, is GAGVSQSPSNKVTEKGKDVELRCDPISGHTALYWYRQSLGQGLEFLIYFQGNSAPDKSGLPSDRFSAERTGGSVSTLTIQRTQQEDSAVYLCASSVTGLNSGNTIYFGEGSWLTVV.

This clonotype was detected many times. The chain is built from TRBV12-3 or TRBV12-4 and TRBJ2-1; 9 bases align to TRBD2. Trimming removed 5 bases from V and 4 bases from J; junction bases left unmatched: 12. The CDR3 length is 17 residues. Here the CDR3 reads CASSPGKTSGTYNEQFF. Here the CDR3 DNA reads TGTGCCAGCAGTCCGGGCAAGACTAGCGGCACATACAATGAGCAGTTCTTC.

The rearrangement uses TRBV20-1 and TRBJ2-5; no definite D call. CDR3 size: 13 residues. The germline V gene encodes CDR1 DFQATT and CDR2 SNEGSKA (reference sequence). Trimming stripped 7 bases from V and 9 bases from J, with 21 bases between. The CDR3 sequence: CSDSRKIERAQYF. The CDR3 bases are TGCAGTGATAGTCGAAAGATAGAAAGGGCCCAGTACTTC.

This clonotype was seen many times. CDR3 bases: TGTGCCAGCAGTGACCTCACGCAGAACACCGGGGAGCTGTTTTTT. Translation: CASSDLTQNTGELFF. The chain is built from TRBV25-1 and TRBJ2-2; D gene uncertain. V was cut by 3 bases and J by 1 base, with 9 bases left in between. This CDR3 has 15 residues. Germline CDR1 MGHDK, CDR2 SYGVNS.

This clonotype has a count of ten or more. The chain uses TRBV10-2 and TRBJ2-2; unclear D gene. V was pared by 6 bases and J by 4 bases, with 9 bases between. This CDR3 spans 13 amino acids. Germline-derived CDR1 and CDR2 are WSHSY and SAAADI. The CDR3 sequence: CASRQESTGELFF. CDR3 bases: TGCGCCAGCAGGCAGGAGAGCACCGGGGAGCTGTTTTTT.

This clonotype occurred many times. The J gene is TRBJ1-1, the V gene TRBV7-2, with D possibly matching TRBD1 (6 bases). The CDR3 sequence is 17 residues long. The germline V gene has CDR1 SGHTA and CDR2 FQGNSA. Trimming cost V 2 bases and J 1 base, with 17 bases left between them. CDR3 DNA sequence: TGTGCCAGCAGCTTAAACCCCCGGGGGGCTGGGAACACTGAAGCTTTCTTT. Translated: CASSLNPRGAGNTEAFF.

This clonotype was detected many times. The gene calls are TRBV19 and TRBJ2-1, with D possibly being TRBD1 (5 bases). V lost 5 bases, J lost 8 bases, and 7 bases lay in between. Germline V gives CDR1 LNHDA, CDR2 SQIVND (reference sequence). The CDR3 has 11 amino acids. The CDR3 DNA reads as TGTGCCAGTAGTTGGGGCCATGAGCAGTTCTTC. Its translation: CASSWGHEQFF.

Ten or more counts support this clonotype. CDR3 loop: CSASSQTSGGTDTQYF. DNA for the CDR3: TGCAGTGCTAGTTCCCAAACTAGCGGTGGCACAGATACGCAGTATTTT. The V gene is TRBV20-1, the J gene TRBJ2-3; 8 bases line up with TRBD2. The CDR3 consists of 16 residues. CDR1 and CDR2 from the germline V gene are DFQATT and SNEGSKA (reference sequence). The junction had 9 bases not matched to a gene; V was cut back by 3 bases and J by 1 base.

This clonotype occurred many times. The J gene is TRBJ1-1, the V gene TRBV7-9; maybe TRBD1 (5 bases). This CDR3 has 14 amino acids. With 6 bases removed from V and 7 bases from J, the gap between germline ends came to 18 bases. CDR1 and CDR2 from the germline V gene are SEHNR and FQNEAQ (reference sequence). CDR3 in amino acids: CASRGGHRPFEAFF. In DNA form, the CDR3 reads TGTGCCAGCAGGGGAGGACATCGCCCTTTTGAAGCTTTCTTT. The variable domain in full, completed from reference TRBV7-9 and TRBJ1-1, reads DTGVSQNPRHKITKRGQNVTFRCDPISEHNRLYWYRQTLGQGPEFLTYFQNEAQLEKSRLLSDRFSAERPKGSFSTLEIQRTEQGDSAMYLCASRGGHRPFEAFFGQGTRLTVV.

This clonotype was counted many times. The chain uses TRBV7-7 and TRBJ2-3, with 8 bases aligning to TRBD1. This CDR3 region has 15 residues. Germline CDR1 and CDR2: SSHAT and FNYEAQ (reference sequence). J lost 5 bases, V lost 5 bases, and 9 bases had no gene match. The CDR3 spells CASSKDGQGGDTQYF. The CDR3 nucleotides are TGTGCCAGCAGCAAGGACGGACAGGGAGGAGATACGCAGTATTTT.

Only a few counts were recorded for this clonotype. The chain links TRBV20-1 to TRBJ1-5; D uncertain. V dropped 0 bases and J dropped 1 base, with 10 bases sitting between them. CDR3 length: 15 amino acids. Germline lookup yields CDR1 DFQATT and CDR2 SNEGSKA (reference sequence). For the CDR3, the DNA is TGCAGTGCTAGAGATGCTGCACTAAGCAATCAGCCCCAGCATTTT. Encoded protein: CSARDAALSNQPQHF.

The sample holds many counts of this clonotype. CDR3 sequence (DNA): TGTGCCAGCAGCTTAATCTCGGGACTAGCGGGGGGCCGCACAGATACGCAGTATTTT. Its translation is CASSLISGLAGGRTDTQYF. V and J are TRBV7-2 and TRBJ2-3, with 15 bases lining up with TRBD2. The CDR3 runs to 19 residues. V dropped 2 bases and J dropped 1; count of bases not matched to a gene: 7. Germline assignment: CDR1 SGHTA and CDR2 FQGNSA.

This clonotype was observed many times. Here the CDR3 DNA reads TGCAGTGCTACCACCCCTAGCGGATACAACAATGAGCAGTTCTTC. This sequence encodes CSATTPSGYNNEQFF. V gene TRBV20-1 combines with J gene TRBJ2-1, with TRBD2 matching 7 bases. CDR1 is DFQATT and CDR2 is SNEGSKA in the germline V gene (reference sequence). Trimming at V came to 4 bases and at J to 5 bases, leaving 11 bases not matched to a gene. The CDR3 has 15 residues.

This clonotype was found many times. The chain employs TRBV7-8 and TRBJ2-3; the D is unclear. Germline CDR1 SGHVS, CDR2 FQNEAQ. The CDR3 contains 12 residues. Deletions cut 5 bases from V and 6 bases from J, with 9 bases between. CDR3 loop: CASSLGVDTQYF. The CDR3 bases are TGTGCCAGCAGCCTAGGCGTTGATACGCAGTATTTT.

This clonotype was counted ten times or more. The chain employs TRBV7-2 and TRBJ2-7; no definite D call. Germline CDR1 SGHTA, CDR2 FQGNSA. This CDR3 is built from 15 residues. Deletions cut 5 bases from V and 0 bases from J, with 14 bases between. The CDR3 DNA sequence: TGTGCCAGCAGCCCTAGTCGGCGGAGCTCCTACGAGCAGTACTTC. It encodes CASSPSRRSSYEQYF.

This clonotype was counted at least ten times. This chain uses TRBV5-6 with TRBJ2-3; 7 nucleotides line up with TRBD2. V lost 4 bases, J lost 5 bases, and 7 bases stayed unmatched. Looked up from germline, CDR1 is SGHDT and CDR2 is YYEEEE. CDR3 length: 14 amino acids. CDR3 in amino acids: CASSPGLVLDTQYF. The CDR3 DNA reads as TGTGCCAGCAGCCCCGGACTAGTGCTAGATACGCAGTATTTT.

In its sample, this clonotype was seen many times. V is TRBV5-1 and J is TRBJ2-7, with 9 bases identical to TRBD1. CDR1 is SGHRS, CDR2 YFSETQ, per germline. The J segment lost 6 bases and the V segment lost 2 bases, leaving 3 bases of the junction unmatched. The CDR3 is made up of 13 amino acids. CDR3 sequence reads: CASSFGQGREQYF. In DNA form, the CDR3 reads TGCGCCAGCAGCTTTGGACAGGGGCGCGAGCAGTACTTC.

This clonotype was counted many times. The rearrangement joins TRBV20-1 to TRBJ1-2; D is unresolved. The CDR3 is made up of 15 amino acids. Germline V gene data show CDR1 as DFQATT and CDR2 as SNEGSKA (reference sequence). Trimming stripped 0 bases from V and 1 base from J, with 12 bases between. The CDR3 DNA reads as TGCAGTGCTAGAGACAGCCGTGAATATAACTATGGCTACACCTTC. The encoded protein is CSARDSREYNYGYTF.